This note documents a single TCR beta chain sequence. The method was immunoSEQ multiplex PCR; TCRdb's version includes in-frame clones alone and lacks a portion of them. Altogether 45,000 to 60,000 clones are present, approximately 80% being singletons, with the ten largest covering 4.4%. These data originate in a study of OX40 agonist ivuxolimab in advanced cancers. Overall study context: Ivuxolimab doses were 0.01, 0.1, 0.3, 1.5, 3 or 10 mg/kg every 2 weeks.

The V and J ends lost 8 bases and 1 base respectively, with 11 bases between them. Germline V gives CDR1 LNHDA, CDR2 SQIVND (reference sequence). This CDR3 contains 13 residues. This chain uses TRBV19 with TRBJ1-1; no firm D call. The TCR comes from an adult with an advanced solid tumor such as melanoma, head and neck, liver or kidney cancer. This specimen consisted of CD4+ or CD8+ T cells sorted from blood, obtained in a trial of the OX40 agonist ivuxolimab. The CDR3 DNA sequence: TGTGCCAGTGCCACCGGGCCGAACACTGAAGCTTTCTTT. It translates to CASATGPNTEAFF.